This passage covers 17 T cell receptor beta chains from one sample sequenced in a study of blood T cell repertoires in COVID-19. Only in-frame clones appear in the TCRdb table, and some are missing; sequencing was by immunoSEQ multiplex PCR. The repertoire holds 100,000 to 150,000 clones, with approximately 90% as singletons. Specimen: peripheral blood. The receptor set was obtained from a man aged 45-65 years with COVID-19, enrolled during active disease.

The chain uses TRBV6-6 and TRBJ1-5, with D unresolved. Germline V lookup: CDR1 MNHNY, CDR2 SVGAGI (reference sequence). The CDR3 sequence is 14 residues long. The ends were cut back, 6 bases at V and 2 bases at J, with 11 bases in the middle. The CDR3, as DNA: TGTGCCAGCAGCGAGGGTGCGGGCAATCAGCCCCAGCATTTT. This encodes CASSEGAGNQPQHF.

The chain carries TRBV30 and TRBJ2-7; D not certain. The CDR3 runs to 12 residues. Germline values: CDR1 GTSNPN, CDR2 SVGIG (reference sequence). The germline V and J ends were trimmed by 5 bases and 7 bases, with 15 bases remaining between them. This chain's CDR3 is CAWGLYSQEQYF. Here the CDR3 DNA reads TGTGCCTGGGGTCTTTATAGCCAAGAGCAGTACTTC.

This sequence joins TRBV19 and TRBJ1-1; D is unresolved. CDR3 length: 13 residues. V was clipped by 5 bases and J by 1 base, with 8 bases between them. The germline V gene encodes CDR1 LNHDA and CDR2 SQIVND (reference sequence). CDR3 in DNA: TGTGCCAGTAGTTTGGTCGGGAACACTGAAGCTTTCTTT. Translating it yields CASSLVGNTEAFF.

A few counts support this clone. J is TRBJ2-1 and V is TRBV5-1, with 7 bases matching TRBD2. V lost 4 bases to trimming and J lost 0 bases; unmatched junction nucleotides: 13. This CDR3 comprises 18 residues. In germline, CDR1 is SGHRS, CDR2 YFSETQ. The CDR3 loop is CASSLGLKGHSSYNEQFF. CDR3 nucleotides: TGCGCCAGCAGCCTGGGACTAAAGGGCCATAGCTCCTACAATGAGCAGTTCTTC.

The chain combines TRBV19 with TRBJ2-2, with 7 bases lining up with TRBD1. The trim removed 5 bases at V and 3 bases at J, leaving 3 bases unmatched. The germline V gene encodes CDR1 LNHDA and CDR2 SQIVND (reference sequence). The CDR3 consists of 14 residues. The CDR3: CASSVRGYTGELFF. The CDR3 DNA reads as TGTGCCAGTAGTGTCAGGGGGTACACCGGGGAGCTGTTTTTT.

The rearrangement joins TRBV30 to TRBJ2-1, with D unclear. V shed 2 bases and J shed 7 bases, with 9 bases lying between them. Germline V gene sequence: CDR1 GTSNPN, CDR2 SVGIG (reference sequence). The CDR3 has 12 residues. CDR3 DNA sequence: TGTGCCTGGAGTTTTTCTTCGAATGAGCAGTTCTTC. Translating gives CAWSFSSNEQFF. The entire variable domain, with the rest obtained from reference TRBV30 and TRBJ2-1, is as follows: SQTIHQWPATLVQPVGSPLSLECTVEGTSNPNLYWYRQAAGRGLQLLFYSVGIGQISSEVPQNLSASRPQDRQFILSSKKLLLSDSGFYLCAWSFSSNEQFFGPGTRLTVL.

The V and J genes are TRBV28 and TRBJ2-7, with 7 nucleotides matching TRBD2. This CDR3 has 15 amino acids. The V segment lost 6 bases and the J segment 2 bases; nucleotides outside the gene matches: 10. The germline gives CDR1 MDHEN, CDR2 SYDVKM. CDR3 amino acids: CASSRKGGPTYEQYF. DNA for the CDR3: TGTGCCAGCAGCCGTAAGGGAGGGCCGACCTACGAGCAGTACTTC.

V usage is TRBV28 and J usage is TRBJ1-2; TRBD1 aligns across 8 bases. The CDR3 is 13 residues long. V was clipped by 6 bases and J by 8 bases; unmatched bases: 8. The germline CDR1 and CDR2 sequences are MDHEN and SYDVKM. The CDR3 reads CASRKTGTGGYTF. CDR3 sequence (DNA): TGTGCCAGCAGGAAGACCGGGACAGGAGGCTACACCTTC.

The chain carries TRBV19 and TRBJ2-3, with a tentative D call TRBD1 (8 bases). Trimming cost V 4 bases and J 2 bases, with 16 bases left between them. Germline V CDR1 and CDR2: LNHDA, SQIVND (reference sequence). There are 16 residues in the CDR3. CDR3 DNA sequence: TGTGCCAGTAGTACGACAGGGGACTACCTCACAGATACGCAGTATTTT. It specifies CASSTTGDYLTDTQYF.

This clone was seen once. DNA of the CDR3: TGTGCCAGCAGCTTTGAGGGCACCGGGGAGCTGTTTTTT. Its translation is CASSFEGTGELFF. The chain employs TRBV7-9 and TRBJ2-2; weak D call: TRBD2 (5 bases). V dropped 3 bases and J dropped 4 bases, with 6 bases sitting between them. Germline assignment: CDR1 SEHNR and CDR2 FQNEAQ (reference sequence). CDR3 size: 13 residues.

This clone has a handful of counts. The chain carries TRBV5-1 and TRBJ1-1; D gene uncertain. CDR3 length: 15 amino acids. Germline-derived CDR1 and CDR2 are SGHRS and YFSETQ. Deletions cut 2 bases from V and 5 bases from J, with 16 bases between. CDR3 in amino acids: CASSLGSGMGTEAFF. CDR3 DNA: TGCGCCAGCAGCTTAGGGTCGGGGATGGGTACTGAAGCTTTCTTT.

V gene TRBV7-9 combines with J gene TRBJ2-2; 8 bases align to TRBD2. Germline trimming cut 5 bases from V and 6 bases from J; bases unmatched to any gene: 14. Germline V gene data show CDR1 as SEHNR and CDR2 as FQNEAQ (reference sequence). The CDR3 runs 17 residues. The CDR3 DNA reads TGTGCCAGCAGCAGATCCGGGACTAGGTATCTTCCCGGGGAGCTGTTTTTT. Translating gives CASSRSGTRYLPGELFF.

The V and J genes are TRBV10-2 and TRBJ2-2; 8 bases align to TRBD1. V was clipped by 2 bases and J by 7 bases; unmatched bases: 6. From germline, CDR1 is WSHSY and CDR2 SAAADI. This CDR3 region has 15 residues. CDR3 nucleotide sequence: TGCGCCAGCAGTGAGGGACAGGGTAGTGTCGGGGAGCTGTTTTTT. Amino acids: CASSEGQGSVGELFF.

V gene TRBV6-9 combines with J gene TRBJ2-1; TRBD2 matches 12 bases. This CDR3 is 15 amino acids long. Germline loops: CDR1 MNHGY, CDR2 SVAAGI. V was clipped by 4 bases and J by 7 bases; unmatched bases: 5. The DNA of the CDR3 is TGTGCCAGCAGTTTGGCTAGCGGGAGGGGTAATGAGCAGTTCTTC. Its protein product is CASSLASGRGNEQFF.

This clone was seen a single time. V is TRBV19 and J is TRBJ2-1; 9 nucleotides match TRBD2. Germline V gene sequence: CDR1 LNHDA, CDR2 SQIVND (reference sequence). CDR3 size: 15 residues. J lost 5 bases, V lost 5 bases, and 7 bases had no gene match. The CDR3 DNA follows: TGTGCCAGTAGTCCTAGGGGACTAGCAGACAATGAGCAGTTCTTC. Amino acid sequence: CASSPRGLADNEQFF.

This clone has just a few counts. The gene calls are TRBV28 and TRBJ1-5, with D hard to call. Per germline, CDR1 MDHEN and CDR2 SYDVKM. The V end was cut by 6 bases, the J end by 3 bases, with 6 bases between. The CDR3 extends over 12 amino acids. The CDR3 sequence: CASSPNNQPQHF. CDR3 coding DNA: TGTGCCAGCAGCCCAAACAATCAGCCCCAGCATTTT.

The V gene is TRBV6-6, the J gene TRBJ1-4, with 9 bases that match TRBD1. From germline, CDR1 is MNHNY and CDR2 SVGAGI (reference sequence). The CDR3 totals 15 residues. After removal of 6 bases from V and 2 bases from J, the junction contained 4 bases not matched to a gene. This chain's CDR3 is CASRIQGATNEKLFF. In nucleotides, the CDR3 is TGTGCCAGCAGGATACAGGGGGCGACTAATGAAAAACTGTTTTTT.